Reported below is one T cell receptor beta chain. These data originate in a study of T cells after yellow fever vaccination. The V gene's germline CDR1 is SQVTM and CDR2 ANQGSEA. This CDR3 contains 14 residues. Deletions cut 6 bases from V and 3 bases from J, with 16 bases between. Each CDR3 protein gets one entry after TCRdb re-called the 5' RACE reads with MiXCR. The sample yields some 420,000 distinct CDR3 sequences, over 15% seen once. This specimen was PBMCs, taken before the yellow fever booster vaccination. This TCR was sampled from a man younger than 35 who received the YFV17D yellow fever vaccine. The chain joins TRBV29-1 to TRBJ2-3, with D perhaps being TRBD1 or TRBD2 (5 bases each). CDR3 DNA: TGCAGCGTCCAAGGGGTAGCGTCGACAGATACGCAGTATTTT. This codes for CSVQGVASTDTQYF.